The clone carrying this TCR beta chain was seen at least ten times. TCRdb analysed the 5' RACE reads with MiXCR anew, one entry per CDR3 protein. This table holds around 83,000 distinct CDR3 sequences, 5% found once. The data derive from a study of T cells of healthy individuals. V lost 7 bases and J lost 0, with 8 bases in between. The CDR3 extends over 13 amino acids. In germline, CDR1 is LGHNA, CDR2 YSLEER. The chain uses TRBV4-3 and TRBJ2-3; no reliable D call. This receptor was identified in a female donor in good health. The CDR3 nucleotides are TGCGCCAGCAAAGGTACCAGCACAGATACGCAGTATTTT. It codes for CASKGTSTDTQYF.